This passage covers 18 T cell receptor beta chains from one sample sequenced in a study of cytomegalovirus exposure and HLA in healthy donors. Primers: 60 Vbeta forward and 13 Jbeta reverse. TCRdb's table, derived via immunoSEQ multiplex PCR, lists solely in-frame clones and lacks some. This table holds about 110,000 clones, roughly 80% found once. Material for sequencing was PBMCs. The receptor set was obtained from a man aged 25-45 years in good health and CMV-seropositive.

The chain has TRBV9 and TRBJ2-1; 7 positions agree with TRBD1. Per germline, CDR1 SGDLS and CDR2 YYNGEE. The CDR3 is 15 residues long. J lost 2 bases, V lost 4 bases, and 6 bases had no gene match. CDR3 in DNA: TGTGCCAGCAGCCCCTTAGGGGGCGCCTACAATGAGCAGTTCTTC. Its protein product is CASSPLGGAYNEQFF.

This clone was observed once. The CDR3 reads CASSPSGRVTEAFF. For the CDR3, the DNA is TGTGCCAGCAGCCCATCGGGCAGGGTTACTGAAGCTTTCTTT. This rearrangement joins TRBV11-3 to TRBJ1-1, with a weak D call TRBD1 (5 bases). The CDR3 contains 14 residues. Germline CDR1 and CDR2: SGHNT and YENEEA. The ends were cut back, 5 bases at V and 5 bases at J, with 15 bases in the middle.

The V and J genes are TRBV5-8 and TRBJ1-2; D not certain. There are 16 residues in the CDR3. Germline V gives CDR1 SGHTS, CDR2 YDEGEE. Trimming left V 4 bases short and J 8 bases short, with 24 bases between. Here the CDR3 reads CASSPGHRHNYEGYTF. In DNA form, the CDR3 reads TGTGCCAGCAGCCCCGGTCACCGCCACAACTATGAGGGCTACACCTTC.

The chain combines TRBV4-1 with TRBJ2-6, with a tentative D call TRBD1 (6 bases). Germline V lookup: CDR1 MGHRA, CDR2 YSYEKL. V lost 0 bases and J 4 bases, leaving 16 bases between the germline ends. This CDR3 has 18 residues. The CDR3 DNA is TGCGCCAGCAGCCAAGACCCTAACAGGGTTGGAGGGGCCAACGTCCTGACTTTC. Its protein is CASSQDPNRVGGANVLTF.

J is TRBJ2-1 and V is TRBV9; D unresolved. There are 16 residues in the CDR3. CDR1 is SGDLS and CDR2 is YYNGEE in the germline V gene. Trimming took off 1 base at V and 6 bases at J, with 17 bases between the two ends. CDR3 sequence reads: CASSVRVGSRSNEQFF. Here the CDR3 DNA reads TGTGCCAGCAGCGTACGGGTCGGTAGTAGGTCCAATGAGCAGTTCTTC.

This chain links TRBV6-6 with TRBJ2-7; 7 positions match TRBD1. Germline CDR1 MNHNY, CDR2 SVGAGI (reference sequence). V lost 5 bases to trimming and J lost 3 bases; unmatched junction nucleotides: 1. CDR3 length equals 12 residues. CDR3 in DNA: TGTGCCAGCAGTCGACAGGGCTACGAGCAGTACTTC. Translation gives CASSRQGYEQYF.

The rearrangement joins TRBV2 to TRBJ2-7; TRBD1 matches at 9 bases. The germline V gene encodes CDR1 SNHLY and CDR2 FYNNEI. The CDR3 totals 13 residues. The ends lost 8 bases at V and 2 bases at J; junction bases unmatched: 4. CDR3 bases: TGTGCCAGCGGACAGGGGCCCACCTACGAGCAGTACGTC. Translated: CASGQGPTYEQYV.

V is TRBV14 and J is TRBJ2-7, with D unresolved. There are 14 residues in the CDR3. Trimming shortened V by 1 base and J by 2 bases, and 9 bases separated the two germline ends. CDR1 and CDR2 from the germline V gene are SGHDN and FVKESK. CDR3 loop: CASSQGLLAYEQYF. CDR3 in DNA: TGTGCCAGCAGCCAAGGGCTCTTGGCCTACGAGCAGTACTTC.

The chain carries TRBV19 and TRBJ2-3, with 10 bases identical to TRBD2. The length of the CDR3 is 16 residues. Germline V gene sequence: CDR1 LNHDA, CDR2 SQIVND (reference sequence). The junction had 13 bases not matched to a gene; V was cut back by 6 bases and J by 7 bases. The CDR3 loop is CASRAYEAGGPNTQYF. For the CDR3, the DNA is TGTGCCAGTAGGGCATATGAAGCGGGAGGGCCAAATACGCAGTATTTT.

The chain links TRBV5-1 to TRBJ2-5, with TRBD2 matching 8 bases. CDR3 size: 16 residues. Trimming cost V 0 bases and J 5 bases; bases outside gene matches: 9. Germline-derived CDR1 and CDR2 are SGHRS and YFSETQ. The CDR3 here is CASSLDPGGADETQYF. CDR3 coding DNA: TGCGCCAGCAGCTTGGACCCCGGGGGGGCGGATGAGACCCAGTACTTC.

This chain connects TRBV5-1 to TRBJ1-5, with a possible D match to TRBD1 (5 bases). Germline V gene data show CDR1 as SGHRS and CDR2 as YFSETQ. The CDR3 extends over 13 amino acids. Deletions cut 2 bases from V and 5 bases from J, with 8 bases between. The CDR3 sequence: CASSLMTDQPQHF. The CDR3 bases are TGCGCCAGCAGCTTAATGACAGATCAGCCCCAGCATTTT.

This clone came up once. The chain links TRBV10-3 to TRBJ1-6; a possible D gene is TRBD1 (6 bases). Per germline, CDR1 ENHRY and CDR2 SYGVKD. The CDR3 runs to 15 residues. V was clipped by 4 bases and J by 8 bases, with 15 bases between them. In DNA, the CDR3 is TGTGCCATCAGTGCTAACGGGACACCTTATTCACCCCTCCACTTT. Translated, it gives CAISANGTPYSPLHF.

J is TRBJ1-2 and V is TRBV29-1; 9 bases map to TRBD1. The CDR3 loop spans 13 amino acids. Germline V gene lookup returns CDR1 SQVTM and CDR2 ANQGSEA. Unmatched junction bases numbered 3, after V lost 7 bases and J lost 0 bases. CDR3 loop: CSARQGANYGYTF. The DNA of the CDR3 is TGCAGCGCTCGACAGGGGGCTAACTATGGCTACACCTTC.

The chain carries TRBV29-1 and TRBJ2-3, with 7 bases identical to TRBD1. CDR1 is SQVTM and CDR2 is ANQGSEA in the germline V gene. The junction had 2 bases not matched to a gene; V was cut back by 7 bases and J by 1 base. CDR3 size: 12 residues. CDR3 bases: TGCAGCGGAGGGACAGGCACAGATACGCAGTATTTT. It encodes CSGGTGTDTQYF.

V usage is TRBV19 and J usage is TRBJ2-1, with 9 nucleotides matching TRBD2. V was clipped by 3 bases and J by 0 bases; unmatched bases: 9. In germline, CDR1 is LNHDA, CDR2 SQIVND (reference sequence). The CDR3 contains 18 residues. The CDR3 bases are TGTGCCAGTAGTATGGGGCTAGCGGGAACCTACTCCTACAATGAGCAGTTCTTC. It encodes CASSMGLAGTYSYNEQFF.

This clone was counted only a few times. This CDR3 reads CASSWDRGLDGELFF. The CDR3 bases are TGTGCCAGCAGCTGGGACAGGGGGCTAGACGGGGAGCTGTTTTTT. This rearrangement joins TRBV7-9 to TRBJ2-2, with 12 bases aligning to TRBD1. CDR3 length: 15 amino acids. J gave up 7 bases and V 4 bases, and 4 bases lay outside the gene matches. In germline, CDR1 is SEHNR, CDR2 FQNEAQ (reference sequence).

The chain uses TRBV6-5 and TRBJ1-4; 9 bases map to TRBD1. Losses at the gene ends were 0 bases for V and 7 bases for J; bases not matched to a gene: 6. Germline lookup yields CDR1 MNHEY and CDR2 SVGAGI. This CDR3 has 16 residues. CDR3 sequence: CASSYSNRGPGEKLFF. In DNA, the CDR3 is TGTGCCAGCAGTTACTCGAACAGGGGGCCGGGTGAAAAACTGTTTTTT.

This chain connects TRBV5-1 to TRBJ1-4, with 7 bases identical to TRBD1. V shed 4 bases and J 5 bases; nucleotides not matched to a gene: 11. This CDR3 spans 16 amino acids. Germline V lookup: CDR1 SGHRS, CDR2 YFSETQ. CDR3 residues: CASSKTQGRGNEKLFF. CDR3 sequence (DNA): TGCGCCAGCAGCAAAACACAGGGGCGTGGGAATGAAAAACTGTTTTTT.